This T cell receptor (beta chain) emerged from a study of OX40 agonist ivuxolimab in advanced cancers. Across the whole study: Males comprised around 78% of the group, whose mean age was about 61 years (range 23 to 79). Partial responses were achieved by three patients: one hepatocellular carcinoma, two cutaneous melanoma.

Study-wide findings and caveats: No antigen was identified for the clonally expanded peripheral T cells. Relatively little clonal expansion, among the lowest observed, appeared in partial responders at 0.1-3.0 mg/kg.

Assay: immunoSEQ multiplex PCR; the TCRdb copy retains only in-frame clones and omits some. The profile shows fewer than 85,000 clones, 70% to 80% of them singletons. A note on this clone: The target antigen is unknown.

This CDR3 has 14 amino acids. The J segment lost 1 base and the V segment lost 7 bases, leaving 5 bases of the junction unmatched. CDR1 is SNHLY, CDR2 FYNNEI, per germline. The clonotype was recovered from an adult with an advanced solid tumor such as melanoma, head and neck, liver or kidney cancer. The gene calls are TRBV2 and TRBJ1-1; 8 positions agree with TRBD1. The material sequenced was CD4+ or CD8+ T cells sorted from blood, taken in a trial of the OX40 agonist ivuxolimab. CDR3 protein: CASNGQGGNTEAFF. Here the CDR3 DNA reads TGTGCCAGCAATGGACAGGGAGGGAACACTGAAGCTTTCTTT.